Shown below are 25 T cell receptor beta chains from a single sample sequenced in a study of CD8+ T cells in alopecia areata. RNA was isolated and reverse transcribed to cDNA, the sequencing template. Profiled with immunoSEQ multiplex PCR; TCRdb holds only in-frame clones, not every one. The sample holds roughly 230,000 clones, roughly 40% seen once. Treatment of the sample: oral pan-JAK inhibitor, 5-10 mg twice daily. The sequencing used CD4+ T cells sorted from blood, collected at approximately week 39, from a patient treated with tofacitinib. These receptors were taken from a human donor with alopecia areata.

This clone has a single count. The V gene is TRBV29-1, the J gene TRBJ2-7; 13 nucleotides agree with TRBD2. V lost 7 bases and J lost 3; bases outside the gene matches: 15. Looked up from germline, CDR1 is SQVTM and CDR2 is ANQGSEA. CDR3 length: 17 amino acids. Here the CDR3 DNA reads TGCAGCGACTTCGGGACTAGCGGGACCCGAGACCTCTACGAGCAGTACTTC. Translated, it gives CSDFGTSGTRDLYEQYF.

The gene calls are TRBV6-5 and TRBJ2-1, with D maybe TRBD2 (6 bases). The CDR3 sequence is 15 residues long. Germline V gene sequence: CDR1 MNHEY, CDR2 SVGAGI. V gave up 6 bases and J gave up 7 bases, with 19 bases separating them. The CDR3 spells CASSRNPGTGNEQFF. Written as DNA, the CDR3 is TGTGCCAGCAGCCGGAACCCCGGGACTGGTAATGAGCAGTTCTTC.

V and J are TRBV27 and TRBJ1-5, with TRBD1 as a possible D gene (6 bases). The CDR3 covers 17 residues. CDR1 and CDR2 (germline): MNHEY, SMNVEV (reference sequence). Trimming cost V 1 base and J 2 bases, with 15 bases left between them. The CDR3 DNA reads TGTGCCAGCAGTTTATTCCCTTCGACAGGCCGCAATCAGCCCCAGCATTTT. The encoded protein is CASSLFPSTGRNQPQHF.

The genes are TRBV15 and TRBJ2-1; D is undetermined. The CDR3 extends over 14 amino acids. Germline V gene data show CDR1 as LNHNV and CDR2 as YYDKDF (reference sequence). V gave up 2 bases and J gave up 6 bases, with 11 bases separating them. This CDR3 reads CATSRQMLGNEQFF. The CDR3 DNA is TGTGCCACCAGCAGACAAATGTTGGGCAATGAGCAGTTCTTC.

The chain has TRBV9 and TRBJ2-3; TRBD2 matches 10 bases. The germline V gene has CDR1 SGDLS and CDR2 YYNGEE. V lost 4 bases, J lost 0 bases, and 5 bases stayed unmatched. CDR3 length: 16 residues. CDR3 sequence (DNA): TGTGCCAGCAGCTCAATAGCGGGAGGAAGCACAGATACGCAGTATTTT. This codes for CASSSIAGGSTDTQYF.

V is TRBV27 and J is TRBJ2-7; 8 bases map to TRBD1. V shed 6 bases and J 0 bases; nucleotides not matched to a gene: 7. The CDR3 covers 15 residues. CDR1 is MNHEY, CDR2 SMNVEV, per germline (reference sequence). This CDR3 is CASRITGQDSYEQYF. In DNA, the CDR3 is TGTGCCAGCAGAATTACGGGACAGGACTCCTACGAGCAGTACTTC.

V and J are TRBV30 and TRBJ2-1; TRBD2 is a possible D gene (6 bases). The CDR3 length is 11 residues. The V end lost 1 base, the J end lost 14 bases, and 12 bases lay between the germline ends. Germline V CDR1 and CDR2: GTSNPN, SVGIG (reference sequence). The CDR3 coding sequence is TGTGCCTGGAGTGCGACCTGGGAGGAGTTCTTC. Translation gives CAWSATWEEFF.

The V and J genes are TRBV30 and TRBJ2-7; D is possibly TRBD2 (5 bases). In germline, CDR1 is GTSNPN, CDR2 SVGIG (reference sequence). Trimming took off 8 bases at V and 4 bases at J, with 21 bases between the two ends. This CDR3 spans 14 amino acids. In nucleotides, the CDR3 is TGTGCCCGTTCTGAAGCGGAAGGAAGATACGAGCAGTACTTC. It specifies CARSEAEGRYEQYF. Supplemented by reference TRBV30 and TRBJ2-7, the full variable domain reads SQTIHQWPATLVQPVGSPLSLECTVEGTSNPNLYWYRQAAGRGLQLLFYSVGIGQISSEVPQNLSASRPQDRQFILSSKKLLLSDSGFYLCARSEAEGRYEQYFGPGTRLTVT.

About this clone itself: The same CDR3 also results from other DNA sequences found in this sample. The chain's CDR3 is CASSGGGSYNEQFF. The DNA for the CDR3 is TGTGCCAGCAGTGGAGGGGGGTCCTACAATGAGCAGTTCTTC. The chain combines TRBV25-1 with TRBJ2-1, with D perhaps being TRBD1 or TRBD2 (6 bases each). Trimming took off 4 bases at V and 1 base at J, with 8 bases between the two ends. The germline V gene has CDR1 MGHDK and CDR2 SYGVNS. The CDR3 covers 14 residues.

This clone was seen a few times. The sample has other DNA sequences that encode this CDR3 too. DNA for the CDR3: TGTGCCAGCAGCGTAGTGGGCTCTGGGGCCAACGTCCTGACTTTC. It codes for CASSVVGSGANVLTF. The chain couples TRBV9 to TRBJ2-6; D is uncertain. Germline CDR1 is SGDLS and CDR2 is YYNGEE. Trimming removed 0 bases from V and 0 bases from J, with 4 bases in between. CDR3 length equals 15 residues.

For this clone: The same CDR3 also results from other DNA sequences found in this sample. The V and J genes are TRBV7-9 and TRBJ2-5; D is perhaps TRBD1 (5 bases). The CDR3 totals 14 residues. Germline V lookup: CDR1 SEHNR, CDR2 FQNEAQ (reference sequence). The germline V and J ends were trimmed by 5 bases and 1 base, with 11 bases remaining between them. CDR3 nucleotide sequence: TGTGCCAGCAGCAGAGGACAAGCCCAAGAGACCCAGTACTTC. This sequence encodes CASSRGQAQETQYF.

In its sample, this clone was seen a few times. The chain combines TRBV5-5 with TRBJ1-2; no reliable D call. Per the germline V gene, CDR1 is SGHKS and CDR2 is YYEKEE (reference sequence). The V and J ends lost 1 base and 1 base respectively, with 5 bases between them. The CDR3 runs 13 residues. CDR3 residues: CASSLLVNYGYTF. The CDR3 DNA sequence: TGTGCCAGCAGCTTGTTAGTTAACTATGGCTACACCTTC.

This clone turned up a few times. As DNA, the CDR3 is TGTGCCAGCAGCCAAAATCCGTTGGATACGCAGTATTTT. Amino acid sequence: CASSQNPLDTQYF. The chain carries TRBV14 and TRBJ2-3; no clear D. Germline assignment: CDR1 SGHDN and CDR2 FVKESK. Trimming removed 2 bases at V and 6 bases at J, with 9 bases between. CDR3 length equals 13 residues.

Only a few counts were recorded for this clone. This chain connects TRBV15 to TRBJ2-3, with 9 bases matching TRBD1. The CDR3 sequence is 16 residues long. With 4 bases clipped from V and 7 bases from J, the junction kept 12 bases outside the gene matches. Looked up from germline, CDR1 is LNHNV and CDR2 is YYDKDF (reference sequence). CDR3 amino acids: CATSNVQGAQFYTQYF. In DNA form, the CDR3 reads TGTGCCACCAGCAACGTACAGGGGGCGCAATTTTATACGCAGTATTTT. Looking up the rest from reference TRBV15 and TRBJ2-3 gives the full variable domain: DAMVIQNPRYQVTQFGKPVTLSCSQTLNHNVMYWYQQKSSQAPKLLFHYYDKDFNNEADTPDNFQSRRPNTSFCFLDIRSPGLGDTAMYLCATSNVQGAQFYTQYFGPGTRLTVL.

CDR3 coding DNA: TGTGCCAGCAGCTTAGGGGTGGGCAATCAGCCCCAGCATTTT. This gives the protein CASSLGVGNQPQHF. The rearrangement uses TRBV11-2 and TRBJ1-5; D is ambiguous. Germline loops: CDR1 SGHAT, CDR2 FQNNGV. Trimming removed 1 base at V and 2 bases at J, with 6 bases between. The CDR3 consists of 14 residues.

The CDR3 spells CASSLSAGRGETQYF. CDR3 in DNA: TGTGCCAGCAGCTTGTCAGCGGGAAGGGGAGAGACCCAGTACTTC. The rearrangement links TRBV7-9 to TRBJ2-5; TRBD2 aligns across 7 bases. Germline V lookup: CDR1 SEHNR, CDR2 FQNEAQ (reference sequence). The CDR3 is made up of 15 amino acids. V was pared by 3 bases and J by 4 bases, with 8 bases of the junction left unmatched.

The chain recombines TRBV2 with TRBJ1-1; perhaps TRBD1 as D (5 bases). Germline values: CDR1 SNHLY, CDR2 FYNNEI. This CDR3 region has 14 residues. Trimming stripped 2 bases from V and 4 bases from J, with 11 bases between. The CDR3 loop reads CASSERGGGTEAFF. The CDR3 DNA is TGTGCCAGCAGTGAACGGGGGGGTGGCACTGAAGCTTTCTTT.

DNA for the CDR3: TGCAGCGTTGATAAGGTCGGAACTGAAGCTTTCTTT. Translated, it gives CSVDKVGTEAFF. This chain connects TRBV29-1 to TRBJ1-1; no firm D call. Trimming removed 3 bases at V and 5 bases at J, with 10 bases between. CDR1 and CDR2 from the germline V gene are SQVTM and ANQGSEA. The CDR3 has 12 residues.

The J gene is TRBJ2-5, the V gene TRBV5-1, with 9 bases matching TRBD1. CDR3 length equals 15 residues. Germline V gene sequence: CDR1 SGHRS, CDR2 YFSETQ. V was pared by 3 bases and J by 4 bases, with 7 bases of the junction left unmatched. The CDR3 DNA reads as TGCGCCAGCAGCTCCCGGACAGGGGCGATAGAGACCCAGTACTTC. Protein sequence: CASSSRTGAIETQYF. Full variable domain (remainder filled in from reference TRBV5-1 and TRBJ2-5): KAGVTQTPRYLIKTRGQQVTLSCSPISGHRSVSWYQQTPGQGLQFLFEYFSETQRNKGNFPGRFSGRQFSNSRSEMNVSTLELGDSALYLCASSSRTGAIETQYFGPGTRLLVL.

The chain combines TRBV19 with TRBJ2-6; D ambiguous. V was clipped by 6 bases and J by 0 bases, with 9 bases between them. Germline assignment: CDR1 LNHDA and CDR2 SQIVND (reference sequence). The CDR3 length is 15 residues. Here the CDR3 reads CASSPSSSGANVLTF. Here the CDR3 DNA reads TGTGCCAGTAGCCCTTCGAGCTCTGGGGCCAACGTCCTGACTTTC. Supplemented by reference TRBV19 and TRBJ2-6, the full variable domain reads DGGITQSPKYLFRKEGQNVTLSCEQNLNHDAMYWYRQDPGQGLRLIYYSQIVNDFQKGDIAEGYSVSREKKESFPLTVTSAQKNPTAFYLCASSPSSSGANVLTFGAGSRLTVL.

This clone was seen more than once but under ten times. The chain couples TRBV6-1 to TRBJ2-2; unclear D gene. CDR3 length: 13 amino acids. The V gene lost 3 bases and the J gene lost 6 bases, with 8 bases spanning the gap. The V gene's germline CDR1 is MNHNS and CDR2 SASEGT. CDR3 residues: CASSERLSGELFF. In DNA, the CDR3 is TGTGCCAGCAGTGAGCGGCTTTCCGGGGAGCTGTTTTTT.

This clone was found a few times. The chain uses TRBV27 and TRBJ2-7; tentatively, D is TRBD1 (6 bases). This CDR3 comprises 15 residues. Between the trimmed V and J ends, which lost 2 bases and 3 bases, there was a span of 14 bases. In germline, CDR1 is MNHEY, CDR2 SMNVEV (reference sequence). CDR3 in DNA: TGTGCCAGCAGTTTAGGGACCGCCAGGGGCTACGAGCAGTACTTC. Amino acids: CASSLGTARGYEQYF.

This clone was observed many times. The chain recombines TRBV10-3 with TRBJ2-5; D not certain. The V and J ends lost 3 bases and 0 bases respectively, with 5 bases between them. CDR3 length: 13 amino acids. Germline CDR1 is ENHRY and CDR2 is SYGVKD. CDR3 in DNA: TGTGCCATCAGTGATGCCAACCAAGAGACCCAGTACTTC. This codes for CAISDANQETQYF.

This chain joins TRBV27 and TRBJ2-1, with 8 bases aligning to TRBD2. V dropped 9 bases and J dropped 1; count of bases not matched to a gene: 11. Germline values: CDR1 MNHEY, CDR2 SMNVEV (reference sequence). The CDR3 has 16 residues. CDR3 in amino acids: CARRLLADRSYNEQFF. Written as DNA, the CDR3 is TGTGCCAGGCGCCTACTAGCGGATCGGTCCTACAATGAGCAGTTCTTC.

This chain connects TRBV11-2 to TRBJ2-5; perhaps TRBD1 as D (5 bases). CDR3 length: 12 residues. Per the germline V gene, CDR1 is SGHAT and CDR2 is FQNNGV. Trimming took off 4 bases at V and 9 bases at J, with 12 bases between the two ends. CDR3 sequence reads: CASSSFRAAQYF. In nucleotides, the CDR3 is TGTGCCAGCAGCTCCTTCAGGGCGGCCCAGTACTTC.